These T cell receptor beta chains were read from a single sample in a study of blood T cell repertoires in COVID-19. Sequencing was performed with immunoSEQ multiplex PCR; in TCRdb, only in-frame clones are kept and a portion is missing. This sample has hundreds of thousands of clones, with around 84% found just once. Input material: peripheral blood. These receptors were collected from a woman of 80 years or more with active or convalescent COVID-19. Both conserved end residues are part of each CDR3. The D gene is left open where the match is weak. Expanded clones are given a class, and other clones once, few, many or no size at all.

d_gene: TRBD1
abundance: -
j_gene: TRBJ1-4
v_gene: TRBV2
CDR3nt: TGTGCCAGCAGTGGGGACAGGGGGCTCGGTGAAAAACTGTTTTTT
CDR3aa: CASSGDRGLGEKLFF

d_gene: -
abundance: -
j_gene: TRBJ1-5
v_gene: TRBV19
CDR3nt: TGTGCCAGTGGGGGGGGAGGAGGACAGCCCCAGCATTTT
CDR3aa: CASGGGGGQPQHF

d_gene: -
abundance: once
j_gene: TRBJ2-3
v_gene: TRBV29-1
CDR3nt: TGCAGCGTTGACCACACAGAGACAGATTCCACAGATACGCAGTATTTT
CDR3aa: CSVDHTETDSTDTQYF

d_gene: -
abundance: -
j_gene: TRBJ1-1
v_gene: TRBV10-2
CDR3nt: TGCGCCAGCAGTGAGAAACAGCAACCGAACACTGAAGCTTTCTTT
CDR3aa: CASSEKQQPNTEAFF

d_gene: -
abundance: -
j_gene: TRBJ2-2
v_gene: TRBV18
CDR3nt: TGTGCCAGCTCACCAAGTATACAGTCAGTTAACACCGGGGAGCTGTTTTTT
CDR3aa: CASSPSIQSVNTGELFF

d_gene: TRBD1
abundance: once
j_gene: TRBJ1-5
v_gene: TRBV2
CDR3nt: TGTGCCAGCAGCACACAGGGGCTCAATCAGCCCCAGCATTTT
CDR3aa: CASSTQGLNQPQHF

d_gene: -
abundance: -
j_gene: TRBJ1-1
v_gene: TRBV25-1
CDR3nt: TGTGCCAGCGTTGACAGGACGAACACTGAAGCTTTCTTT
CDR3aa: CASVDRTNTEAFF

d_gene: -
abundance: -
j_gene: TRBJ1-1
v_gene: TRBV5-1
CDR3nt: TGCGCCAGCAGCTTGGATGTCATGAACACTGAAGCTTTCTTT
CDR3aa: CASSLDVMNTEAFF

d_gene: TRBD1
abundance: -
j_gene: TRBJ2-5
v_gene: TRBV7-9
CDR3nt: TGTGCCAGCACCCTCAAAACAGGGGTTGGGGAGACCCAGTACTTC
CDR3aa: CASTLKTGVGETQYF

d_gene: TRBD2
abundance: -
j_gene: TRBJ2-3
v_gene: TRBV3-1/TRBV3-2
CDR3nt: TGTGCCAGCAGCCAAGATTGGGCGGGAGGCACAGATACGCAGTATTTT
CDR3aa: CASSQDWAGGTDTQYF

d_gene: -
abundance: few
j_gene: TRBJ2-5
v_gene: TRBV6-6
CDR3nt: TGTGCCAGCAGTTATAGTGAAGCGGAGACCCAGTACTTC
CDR3aa: CASSYSEAETQYF

d_gene: TRBD1
abundance: -
j_gene: TRBJ2-2
v_gene: TRBV18
CDR3nt: TGTGCCAGCTCACGACTTTGGGGACAGGGGGGATCTCACACCGGGGAGCTGTTTTTT
CDR3aa: CASSRLWGQGGSHTGELFF

d_gene: TRBD1
abundance: once
j_gene: TRBJ2-7
v_gene: TRBV18
CDR3nt: TGTGCCAGCTCACCCTTGGGGACAGGCCCCTACGAGCAGTACTTC
CDR3aa: CASSPLGTGPYEQYF

d_gene: TRBD1
abundance: -
j_gene: TRBJ1-4
v_gene: TRBV30
CDR3nt: TGTGCCTGGAGTGTTAAGGGGGCTAGAGAAAAACTGTTTTTT
CDR3aa: CAWSVKGAREKLFF

d_gene: -
abundance: -
j_gene: TRBJ1-2
v_gene: TRBV28
CDR3nt: TGTGCCAGCAGTTTAGAGGGGAGGGGCCTATTCTATGGCTACACCTTC
CDR3aa: CASSLEGRGLFYGYTF

d_gene: -
abundance: -
j_gene: TRBJ2-1
v_gene: TRBV28
CDR3nt: TGTGCCAGCAGCCAAGCATACAATGAGCAGTTCTTC
CDR3aa: CASSQAYNEQFF

d_gene: -
abundance: -
j_gene: TRBJ2-7
v_gene: TRBV6-5
CDR3nt: TGTGCCAGCAGTTTTTCGGTGGGGGGTTACGAGCAGTACTTC
CDR3aa: CASSFSVGGYEQYF

d_gene: -
abundance: -
j_gene: TRBJ2-5
v_gene: TRBV15
CDR3nt: TGTGCCACCAGCAGAGGTACCGGGGGAGAGACCCAGTACTTC
CDR3aa: CATSRGTGGETQYF

d_gene: -
abundance: -
j_gene: TRBJ1-2
v_gene: TRBV28
CDR3nt: TGTGCCAGCAGTTTATACCGTATGGGGAGTGGCTACACCTTC
CDR3aa: CASSLYRMGSGYTF

d_gene: -
abundance: -
j_gene: TRBJ2-5
v_gene: TRBV28
CDR3nt: TGTGCCAGCAGTTCGGGGATCCAAGAGACCCAGTACTTC
CDR3aa: CASSSGIQETQYF

d_gene: -
abundance: few
j_gene: TRBJ1-3
v_gene: TRBV11-2
CDR3nt: TGTGCCAGCAGCCCCCGAACAGGGCACTCTGGAAACACCATATATTTT
CDR3aa: CASSPRTGHSGNTIYF

d_gene: TRBD2
abundance: -
j_gene: TRBJ2-4
v_gene: TRBV3-1/TRBV3-2
CDR3nt: TGTGCCAGCAGCTGGAGGACTAGCGGGAGGACTGGAATAGCCAAAAACATTCAGTACTTC
CDR3aa: CASSWRTSGRTGIAKNIQYF

d_gene: -
abundance: -
j_gene: TRBJ1-2
v_gene: TRBV9
CDR3nt: TGTGCCAGCAGCGTAGCTTCCTATGGCTACACCTTC
CDR3aa: CASSVASYGYTF

d_gene: TRBD1
abundance: -
j_gene: TRBJ1-1
v_gene: TRBV10-3
CDR3nt: TGTGCCATCAGTGAGGGGACAGGGGGCCATGGGAACACTGAAGCTTTCTTT
CDR3aa: CAISEGTGGHGNTEAFF

d_gene: -
abundance: -
j_gene: TRBJ1-6
v_gene: TRBV4-3
CDR3nt: TGCGCCAGCAGCCAGGGGCCCGGGCAGACAAATTCACCCCTCCACTTT
CDR3aa: CASSQGPGQTNSPLHF

d_gene: TRBD2
abundance: -
j_gene: TRBJ2-3
v_gene: TRBV4-3
CDR3nt: TGCGCCAGCAGCCAAGATAGGTCCTCGGGGGCGGGAGGAGAAGTGGATACGCAGTATTTT
CDR3aa: CASSQDRSSGAGGEVDTQYF

d_gene: -
abundance: -
j_gene: TRBJ2-7
v_gene: TRBV6-5
CDR3nt: TGTGCCAGCAGAGGCCAGGGCTTCTACGAGCAGTACTTC
CDR3aa: CASRGQGFYEQYF

d_gene: TRBD2
abundance: -
j_gene: TRBJ2-2
v_gene: TRBV5-4
CDR3nt: TGTGCCAGCGGGGAGGGTTTGATAGGGGAGCTGTTTTTT
CDR3aa: CASGEGLIGELFF

d_gene: TRBD2
abundance: -
j_gene: TRBJ2-3
v_gene: TRBV11-2
CDR3nt: TGTGCCAGCAGCTTCGGGACTAGCGGGAGGGGAGGGGATACGCAGTATTTT
CDR3aa: CASSFGTSGRGGDTQYF

d_gene: -
abundance: -
j_gene: TRBJ2-3
v_gene: TRBV5-1
CDR3nt: TGCGCCAGCAGCTTGGCAGACTCTTCCGATCGGTATTTT
CDR3aa: CASSLADSSDRYF

d_gene: -
abundance: -
j_gene: TRBJ2-3
v_gene: TRBV6-2/TRBV6-3
CDR3nt: TGTGCCAGCAGTGCCGGGGGGCGAGGAGGCACAGATACGCAGTATTTT
CDR3aa: CASSAGGRGGTDTQYF

d_gene: TRBD1
abundance: -
j_gene: TRBJ1-2
v_gene: TRBV5-4
CDR3nt: TGTGCCAGCAGCTCAGCCGGGGACAGGGGCTATGGCTACACCTTC
CDR3aa: CASSSAGDRGYGYTF

d_gene: -
abundance: -
j_gene: TRBJ2-3
v_gene: TRBV5-6
CDR3nt: TGTGCCAGCAGCTTTGGGGGGAGGCACACAGATACGCAGTATTTT
CDR3aa: CASSFGGRHTDTQYF

d_gene: -
abundance: few
j_gene: TRBJ1-2
v_gene: TRBV19
CDR3nt: TGTGCCAGTGTCGCAGCTAACTATGGCTACACCTTC
CDR3aa: CASVAANYGYTF

d_gene: TRBD1
abundance: -
j_gene: TRBJ1-2
v_gene: TRBV28
CDR3nt: TGTGCCAGCAGCCTTACCGGGACAGGGGTTCGGGGCTACACCTTC
CDR3aa: CASSLTGTGVRGYTF

d_gene: -
abundance: -
j_gene: TRBJ1-2
v_gene: TRBV15
CDR3nt: TGTGCCACCAGCAGAGAGGCCCTAATGGACAAGACCTATGGCTACACCTTC
CDR3aa: CATSREALMDKTYGYTF

d_gene: -
abundance: -
j_gene: TRBJ2-5
v_gene: TRBV5-8
CDR3nt: TGTGCCAGCAGCTTGTATGGGAGAGGAGAGACCCAGTACTTC
CDR3aa: CASSLYGRGETQYF

d_gene: TRBD1
abundance: few
j_gene: TRBJ1-5
v_gene: TRBV18
CDR3nt: TGTGCCAGCTCACCAGGACAGGGCGGTCAGCCCCAGCATTTT
CDR3aa: CASSPGQGGQPQHF

d_gene: TRBD2
abundance: -
j_gene: TRBJ2-3
v_gene: TRBV19
CDR3nt: TGTGCCAGTAGTATGTCTTACGTGTCTAGCGGAAACACAGATACGCAGTATTTT
CDR3aa: CASSMSYVSSGNTDTQYF

d_gene: TRBD2
abundance: -
j_gene: TRBJ2-3
v_gene: TRBV10-3
CDR3nt: TGTGCCATCAGTGAGTCGAAGACTAGCGGGGGGGATACGCAGTATTTT
CDR3aa: CAISESKTSGGDTQYF

d_gene: -
abundance: -
j_gene: TRBJ1-2
v_gene: TRBV6-2/TRBV6-3
CDR3nt: TGTGCCAGCAGCTACTCGAACGATGGCCAGGGTAGTGGCTACACCTTC
CDR3aa: CASSYSNDGQGSGYTF